This entry features one TCR beta chain sequence. Its target is not known. Treatment meaning: roughly ten-day PBMC culture with coronavirus spike peptide pools or control peptides (ViraFEST assay). All positive PCR tests were dated between March and December 2020, predating US Alpha, Beta and Delta variants. This record comes from a study of vaccination and CD4 T cells after COVID-19. General study points: Convalescent patients were relatively few, and early post-infection timepoints were missing. Convalescent patients had a median around 86% of reactive clones appearing only post-vaccination.

Cultured CD4+ T cells had their DNA profiled by the Oncomine TCR Beta short-read assay. MiXCR was run by TCRdb on the PCR reads, yielding one entry per CDR3 protein. Of 14,000 to 15,000 distinct CDR3 sequences listed, 50% are singletons. The CDR3 spans 15 residues. In germline, CDR1 is LGHNA, CDR2 YNFKEQ. The V segment lost 5 bases and the J segment 8 bases; nucleotides outside the gene matches: 12. The sample was cultured CD4+ T cells from blood, taken after SARS-CoV-2 vaccination. This chain joins TRBV4-2 and TRBJ1-3; 7 bases are shared with TRBD1. The TCR sequence derives from a human donor with COVID-19. The CDR3 DNA sequence: TGTGCCAGCAGCTCGGTCAAACAGGGGCCAGACACCATATATTTT. Amino acid sequence: CASSSVKQGPDTIYF.